The 2 T cell receptor beta chains in this list originate from one sample, sequenced in a study of cytomegalovirus exposure and HLA in healthy donors. A multiplex PCR was run with 60 Vbeta primers and 13 Jbeta primers. Clones were sequenced by immunoSEQ multiplex PCR, and TCRdb holds only the in-frame ones, with some missing. The sample records over 150,000 clones, 75% to 85% being singletons. The sample consisted of PBMCs. The receptors derive from a middle-aged woman in good health and CMV-seropositive.

A note on this clone: One end of the junction fails to match germline, which may point to a read error. The V call is TRBV30, the J call TRBJ2-3; 9 nucleotides line up with TRBD1. There are 17 residues in the CDR3. CDR1 and CDR2 (germline): GTSNPN, SVGIG (reference sequence). The CDR3 DNA sequence: TGTGCCTGGAGTTCCGGGACAGGGCTTGGGGCCACAGATATGCAGTATTTT. This sequence encodes CAWSSGTGLGATDMQYF.

The chain carries TRBV12-5 and TRBJ1-1, with D possibly matching TRBD1 (5 bases). This CDR3 is 14 amino acids long. The V gene's germline CDR1 is LGHNT and CDR2 FRNRAP. V was clipped by 7 bases and J by 5 bases, with 17 bases between them. CDR3 sequence: CASERSGVGTEAFF. The CDR3 region has the DNA TGTGCTAGTGAGAGGTCGGGGGTAGGGACTGAAGCTTTCTTT.